This T cell receptor beta chain derives from a study of cytomegalovirus exposure and HLA in healthy donors. Nominal health characterized the donors when sampled, though unrecorded immune exposures were likely. On this clone itself: Its target is not known.

The CDR3 sequence is 13 residues long. Trimming shortened V by 1 base and J by 6 bases, and 10 bases separated the two germline ends. Per germline, CDR1 SGHVS and CDR2 FNYEAQ. Study results and limitations: CMV serostatus was the only recorded immune exposure for donors.

Primers for the PCR totalled 60 Vbeta and 13 Jbeta. In the original processing: A later analysis counted approximately 80 million unique TCR beta chains, around 12 million shared. Some clones are missing from TCRdb's copy, which holds only in-frame ones; the method was immunoSEQ multiplex PCR. V, J and clone size are taken as reported in that table, and D and trimming were inferred from the DNA itself. The table includes some 210,000 clones, about four fifths detected once. The sequencing input was PBMCs. The rearrangement joins TRBV7-6 to TRBJ2-7, with D possibly matching TRBD2 (5 bases). The sequence came from a woman in her 50s in good health and CMV-seropositive. This CDR3 reads CASSLVSGVEQYF. The CDR3 bases are TGTGCCAGCAGCTTAGTTTCCGGGGTCGAGCAGTACTTC.